The 5 T cell receptor beta chains given below trace back to one sample, sequenced in a study of blood T cell repertoires in COVID-19. Data came from immunoSEQ multiplex PCR; TCRdb stores just in-frame clones and leaves some out. This sample has 25,000 or so clones, with under 95% found just once. Sequencing was performed on peripheral blood. These receptors were obtained from a woman aged 45 to 65 with active COVID-19.

The rearrangement joins TRBV7-6 to TRBJ2-2; D remains ambiguous. V lost 5 bases, J lost 3 bases, and 13 bases lay in between. This CDR3 is built from 15 residues. The germline CDR1 and CDR2 sequences are SGHVS and FNYEAQ. The CDR3 DNA follows: TGTGCCAGCAGCCTCAGTACCCTCGACACCGGGGAGCTGTTTTTT. Amino acid sequence: CASSLSTLDTGELFF.

This chain links TRBV27 with TRBJ2-7; a weak D match, TRBD2 (7 bases). Trimming cost V 4 bases and J 2 bases, with 30 bases left between them. CDR3 length equals 20 residues. From germline, CDR1 is MNHEY and CDR2 SMNVEV (reference sequence). In nucleotides, the CDR3 is TGTGCCAGCAGTTCCCTCCGCCCTTCCGCCCGGGGGGCGTACGCCTACGAGCAGTACGTC. This gives the protein CASSSLRPSARGAYAYEQYV.

The chain has TRBV2 and TRBJ1-5, with 8 bases matching TRBD1. Germline CDR1 is SNHLY and CDR2 is FYNNEI. V lost 3 bases, J lost 2 bases, and 6 bases stayed unmatched. The CDR3 extends over 16 amino acids. The CDR3 bases are TGTGCCAGCAGTGACTGGGGACAGGAGGGCAATCAGCCCCAGCATTTT. This encodes CASSDWGQEGNQPQHF.

The V and J genes are TRBV14 and TRBJ1-2; 9 nucleotides agree with TRBD1. There are 15 residues in the CDR3. Germline CDR1 and CDR2: SGHDN and FVKESK. J gave up 2 bases and V 4 bases, and 5 bases lay outside the gene matches. The DNA for the CDR3 is TGTGCCAGCAGCCCCGGGACAGGGTGGAACTATGGCTACACCTTC. Translated, it gives CASSPGTGWNYGYTF.

This chain connects TRBV7-2 to TRBJ2-4; no reliable D call. The CDR3 is 12 amino acids. Germline V CDR1 and CDR2: SGHTA, FQGNSA. V was clipped by 3 bases and J by 4 bases, with 4 bases between them. The CDR3 sequence is CASSFPKNIQYF. The CDR3 DNA reads as TGTGCCAGCAGCTTCCCTAAAAACATTCAGTACTTC. Complete variable domain (other parts from reference TRBV7-2 and TRBJ2-4): GAGVSQSPSNKVTEKGKDVELRCDPISGHTALYWYRQSLGQGLEFLIYFQGNSAPDKSGLPSDRFSAERTGGSVSTLTIQRTQQEDSAVYLCASSFPKNIQYFGAGTRLSVL.